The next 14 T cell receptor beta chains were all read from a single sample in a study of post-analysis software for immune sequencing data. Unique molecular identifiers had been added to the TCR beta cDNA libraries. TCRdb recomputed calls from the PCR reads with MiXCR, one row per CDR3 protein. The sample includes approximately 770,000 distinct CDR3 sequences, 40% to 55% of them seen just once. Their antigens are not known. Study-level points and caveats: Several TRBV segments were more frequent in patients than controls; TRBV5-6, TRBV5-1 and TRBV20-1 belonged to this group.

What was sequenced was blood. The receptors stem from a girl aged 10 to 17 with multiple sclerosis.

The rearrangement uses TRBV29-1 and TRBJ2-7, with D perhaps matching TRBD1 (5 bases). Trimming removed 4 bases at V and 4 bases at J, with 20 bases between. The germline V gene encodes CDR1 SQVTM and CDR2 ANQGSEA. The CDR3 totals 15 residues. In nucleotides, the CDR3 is TGCAGCGTTGGGAGTACAGGACACCCCTCGTACGAGCAGTACTTC. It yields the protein CSVGSTGHPSYEQYF.

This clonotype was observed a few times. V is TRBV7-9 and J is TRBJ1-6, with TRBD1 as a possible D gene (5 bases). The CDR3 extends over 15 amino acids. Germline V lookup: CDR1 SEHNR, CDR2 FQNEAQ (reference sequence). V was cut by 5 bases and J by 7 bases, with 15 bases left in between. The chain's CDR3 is CASSTTLGENSPLHF. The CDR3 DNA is TGTGCCAGCAGCACCACATTAGGGGAGAATTCACCCCTCCACTTT.

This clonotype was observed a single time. The CDR3 reads CASSPYSGRSYNEQYF. CDR3 DNA sequence: TGCGCCAGCAGTCCTTATAGCGGGAGGTCCTACAATGAGCAGTACTTC. The chain links TRBV5-1 to TRBJ2-1; 10 nucleotides line up with TRBD2. Gene TRBJ2-7 matches the end of the DNA better, so the J call may be wrong. Per the germline V gene, CDR1 is SGHRS and CDR2 is YFSETQ. The CDR3 has 16 residues.

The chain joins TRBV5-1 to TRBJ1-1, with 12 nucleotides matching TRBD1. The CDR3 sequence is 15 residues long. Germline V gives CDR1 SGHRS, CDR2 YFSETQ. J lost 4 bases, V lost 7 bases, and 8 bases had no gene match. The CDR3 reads CASGGQGARSTEAFF. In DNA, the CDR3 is TGCGCCAGCGGGGGACAGGGGGCTAGGAGCACTGAAGCTTTCTTT. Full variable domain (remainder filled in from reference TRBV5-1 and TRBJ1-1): KAGVTQTPRYLIKTRGQQVTLSCSPISGHRSVSWYQQTPGQGLQFLFEYFSETQRNKGNFPGRFSGRQFSNSRSEMNVSTLELGDSALYLCASGGQGARSTEAFFGQGTRLTVV.

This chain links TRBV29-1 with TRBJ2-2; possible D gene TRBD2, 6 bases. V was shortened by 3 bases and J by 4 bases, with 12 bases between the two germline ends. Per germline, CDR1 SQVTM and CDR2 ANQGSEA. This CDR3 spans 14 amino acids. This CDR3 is CSVDPGEGTGELFF. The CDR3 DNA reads TGCAGCGTTGACCCGGGAGAGGGCACCGGGGAGCTGTTTTTT.

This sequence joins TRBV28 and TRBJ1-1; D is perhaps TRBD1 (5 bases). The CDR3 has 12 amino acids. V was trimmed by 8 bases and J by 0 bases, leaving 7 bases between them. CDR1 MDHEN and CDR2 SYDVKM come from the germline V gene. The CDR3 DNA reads TGTGCCAGCGAGACAGTGAACACTGAAGCTTTCTTT. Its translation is CASETVNTEAFF.

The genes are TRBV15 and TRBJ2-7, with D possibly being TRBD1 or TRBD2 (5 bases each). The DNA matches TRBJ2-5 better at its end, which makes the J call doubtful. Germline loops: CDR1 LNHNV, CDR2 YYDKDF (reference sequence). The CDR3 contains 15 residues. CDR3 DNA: TGTGCCACCAGCAGAGATTCGGAGGTTGGGGCGACCCAGTACTTC. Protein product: CATSRDSEVGATQYF.

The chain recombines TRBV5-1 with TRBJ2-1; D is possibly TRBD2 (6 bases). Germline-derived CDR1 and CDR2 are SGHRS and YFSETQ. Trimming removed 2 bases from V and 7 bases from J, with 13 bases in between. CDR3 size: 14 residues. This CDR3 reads CASSLEGRLNEQFF. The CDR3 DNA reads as TGCGCCAGCAGCTTAGAAGGGAGGTTAAATGAGCAGTTCTTC.

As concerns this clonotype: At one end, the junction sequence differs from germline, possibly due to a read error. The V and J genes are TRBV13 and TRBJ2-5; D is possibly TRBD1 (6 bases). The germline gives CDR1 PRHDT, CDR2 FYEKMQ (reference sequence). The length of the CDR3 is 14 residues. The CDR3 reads CTSSPGQGSETQYF. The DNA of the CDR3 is TGTACCAGCAGCCCAGGGCAGGGGTCAGAGACCCAGTACTTC. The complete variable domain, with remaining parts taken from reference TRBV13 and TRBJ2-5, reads AAGVIQSPRHLIKEKRETATLKCYPIPRHDTVYWYQQGPGQDPQFLISFYEKMQSDKGSIPDRFSAQQFSDYHSELNMSSLELGDSALYFCTSSPGQGSETQYFGPGTRLLVL.

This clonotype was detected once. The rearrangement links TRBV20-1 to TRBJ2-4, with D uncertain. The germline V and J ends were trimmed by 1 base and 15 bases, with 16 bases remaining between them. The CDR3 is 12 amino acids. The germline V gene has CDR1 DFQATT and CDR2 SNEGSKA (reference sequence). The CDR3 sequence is CSARGINGRAYF. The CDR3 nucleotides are TGCAGTGCTAGAGGGATTAATGGTAGGGCGTACTTC.

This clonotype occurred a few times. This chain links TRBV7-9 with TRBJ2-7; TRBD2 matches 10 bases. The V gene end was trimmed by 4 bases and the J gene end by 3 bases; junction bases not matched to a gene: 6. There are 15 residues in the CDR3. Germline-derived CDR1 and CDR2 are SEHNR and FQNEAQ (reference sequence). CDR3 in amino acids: CASSSPGTSVYEQYF. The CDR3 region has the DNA TGTGCCAGCAGCTCCCCCGGGACTAGCGTCTACGAGCAGTACTTC.

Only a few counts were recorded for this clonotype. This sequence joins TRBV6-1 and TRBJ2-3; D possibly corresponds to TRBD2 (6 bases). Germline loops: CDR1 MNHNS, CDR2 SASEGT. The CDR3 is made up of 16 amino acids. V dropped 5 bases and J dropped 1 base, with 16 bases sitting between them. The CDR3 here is CASSLKAWGGTDTQYF. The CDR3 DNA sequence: TGTGCCAGCAGTCTAAAAGCGTGGGGGGGCACAGATACGCAGTATTTT.

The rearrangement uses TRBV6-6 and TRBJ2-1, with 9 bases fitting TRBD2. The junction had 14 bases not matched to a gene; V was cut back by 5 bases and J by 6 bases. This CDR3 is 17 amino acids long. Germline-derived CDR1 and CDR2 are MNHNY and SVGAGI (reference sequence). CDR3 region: CASSPWDSGRIGNEQFF. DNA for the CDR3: TGTGCCAGCAGTCCCTGGGATAGCGGGAGAATCGGCAATGAGCAGTTCTTC.

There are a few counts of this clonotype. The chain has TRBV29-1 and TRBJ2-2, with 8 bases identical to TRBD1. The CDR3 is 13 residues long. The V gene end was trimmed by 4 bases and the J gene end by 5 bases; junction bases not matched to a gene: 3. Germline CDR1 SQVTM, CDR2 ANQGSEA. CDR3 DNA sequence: TGCAGCGTTGGGACAGGGTTTACCGGGGAGCTGTTTTTT. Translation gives CSVGTGFTGELFF.